The 14 T cell receptor beta chains below come from one sample, sequenced in a study of blood T cell repertoires in COVID-19. Clones were sequenced by immunoSEQ multiplex PCR, and TCRdb holds only the in-frame ones, with some missing. The table lists fewer than 250,000 clones, less than 90% of them singletons. The sequencing input was peripheral blood. The receptors stem from a young man with acute or convalescent COVID-19.

This chain joins TRBV18 and TRBJ1-1; 7 bases map to TRBD1. The CDR3 contains 15 residues. V was clipped by 3 bases and J by 0 bases; unmatched bases: 4. Per the germline V gene, CDR1 is KGHSH and CDR2 is LQKENI. The CDR3 DNA sequence: TGTGCCAGCTCACCCCCGGGACAGATGAACACTGAAGCTTTCTTT. The encoded protein is CASSPPGQMNTEAFF.

This clone has a single count. V and J are TRBV9 and TRBJ2-5; TRBD1 is a possible D gene (5 bases). The ends were cut back, 0 bases at V and 4 bases at J, with 7 bases in the middle. The germline V gene encodes CDR1 SGDLS and CDR2 YYNGEE. This CDR3 spans 13 amino acids. The CDR3 region is CASSVGGGETQYF. The CDR3 DNA follows: TGTGCCAGCAGCGTAGGGGGCGGAGAGACCCAGTACTTC.

The chain employs TRBV29-1 and TRBJ1-3; D gene uncertain. This CDR3 comprises 15 residues. Germline CDR1 and CDR2: SQVTM and ANQGSEA. V gave up 4 bases and J gave up 0 bases, with 13 bases separating them. The CDR3 sequence: CSVAKLGSSGNTIYF. CDR3 DNA sequence: TGCAGCGTTGCCAAATTAGGGAGCTCTGGAAACACCATATATTTT.

This chain links TRBV6-4 with TRBJ2-3; 8 bases align to TRBD2. Germline CDR1 MRHNA, CDR2 SNTAGT. The CDR3 extends over 15 amino acids. The trim removed 4 bases at V and 4 bases at J, leaving 7 bases unmatched. DNA for the CDR3: TGTGCCAGCAGTGGAAGAGCGGGAGTTCCAGATACGCAGTATTTT. Encoded protein: CASSGRAGVPDTQYF.

This chain uses TRBV6-5 with TRBJ2-7; D call uncertain. The CDR3 is 14 residues long. Looked up from germline, CDR1 is MNHEY and CDR2 is SVGAGI. The V end lost 3 bases, the J end lost 3 bases, and 12 bases lay between the germline ends. This CDR3 reads CASSYGNYFYEQYF. The CDR3 DNA reads as TGTGCCAGCAGTTATGGAAACTATTTCTACGAGCAGTACTTC.

The gene calls are TRBV5-1 and TRBJ2-7; TRBD1 aligns across 11 bases. The CDR3 contains 15 residues. The ends lost 4 bases at V and 3 bases at J; junction bases unmatched: 6. The germline V gene has CDR1 SGHRS and CDR2 YFSETQ. CDR3 protein: CASSVDRGQVYEQYF. CDR3 bases: TGCGCCAGCAGCGTGGACAGGGGGCAAGTCTACGAGCAGTACTTC.

The V call is TRBV5-1, the J call TRBJ1-2; 8 nucleotides agree with TRBD1. V shed 4 bases and J 2 bases; nucleotides not matched to a gene: 7. Germline CDR1 reads SGHRS; CDR2 reads YFSETQ. The CDR3 contains 15 residues. The DNA of the CDR3 is TGCGCCAGCAGCGTTGGGACAGGTGAAAACTATGGCTACACCTTC. Protein sequence: CASSVGTGENYGYTF.

This clone was detected once. This chain joins TRBV3-1 (or the pseudogene TRBV3-2) and TRBJ2-7; TRBD2 aligns across 8 bases. Germline-derived CDR1 and CDR2 are LGHDT and YNNKEL (reference sequence). V shed 2 bases, J shed 1 base, and the junction held 4 bases outside the gene matches. The CDR3 covers 15 residues. CDR3 nucleotides: TGTGCCAGCAGCCAAAGTCAGCGGGGGTCCTACGAGCAGTACTTC. Translated: CASSQSQRGSYEQYF.

The chain carries TRBV7-2 and TRBJ2-1; unclear D gene. The length of the CDR3 is 15 residues. Germline loops: CDR1 SGHTA, CDR2 FQGNSA. V was cut by 3 bases and J by 0 bases, with 9 bases left in between. The CDR3 region has the DNA TGTGCCAGCAGCTTTAGCACGAGCTCCTACAATGAGCAGTTCTTC. Residues: CASSFSTSSYNEQFF.

Details on this clone: The identical CDR3 is also encoded by other nucleotide sequences in the sample. The V call is TRBV11-2, the J call TRBJ1-5; D gene ambiguous. The CDR3 loop spans 13 amino acids. Between the trimmed V and J ends, which lost 0 bases and 4 bases, there was a span of 4 bases. Per germline, CDR1 SGHAT and CDR2 FQNNGV. The CDR3 reads CASSLDRNQPQHF. The CDR3 bases are TGTGCCAGCAGCTTAGATAGAAATCAGCCCCAGCATTTT.

The chain uses TRBV15 and TRBJ2-5; D unclear. Per the germline V gene, CDR1 is LNHNV and CDR2 is YYDKDF (reference sequence). Trimming left V 2 bases short and J 3 bases short, with 4 bases between. This CDR3 is 12 amino acids long. The CDR3 loop is CATSRSKETQYF. The CDR3, as DNA: TGTGCCACCAGCAGATCCAAAGAGACCCAGTACTTC.

The J gene is TRBJ1-4, the V gene TRBV6-5; no clear D gene. CDR1 MNHEY and CDR2 SVGAGI come from the germline V gene. The germline V and J ends were trimmed by 6 bases and 1 base, with 9 bases remaining between them. This CDR3 is 14 amino acids long. The CDR3 coding sequence is TGTGCCAGCAGACCACCAGGAACTAATGAAAAACTGTTTTTT. Its translation is CASRPPGTNEKLFF.

V and J are TRBV2 and TRBJ1-5; D not resolved. Germline values: CDR1 SNHLY, CDR2 FYNNEI. The CDR3 extends over 13 amino acids. The V end lost 4 bases, the J end lost 4 bases, and 8 bases lay between the germline ends. This chain's CDR3 is CASSGEGNQPQHF. CDR3 nucleotides: TGTGCCAGCAGTGGTGAGGGAAATCAGCCCCAGCATTTT.

V usage is TRBV10-3 and J usage is TRBJ2-7; 7 positions match TRBD1. The CDR3 is made up of 16 amino acids. Trimming cost V 6 bases and J 0 bases; bases outside gene matches: 11. The germline V gene encodes CDR1 ENHRY and CDR2 SYGVKD. The CDR3 DNA sequence: TGTGCCATCAGCCCGAAAGGGACAGCTATCTCCTACGAGCAGTACTTC. Amino acid sequence: CAISPKGTAISYEQYF.